The rows below give T cell receptor beta chains drawn from one sample of a study of cytomegalovirus exposure and HLA in healthy donors. Here immunoSEQ multiplex PCR was the method, and the copy in TCRdb shows in-frame clones only, minus some. The sample consists of roughly 220,000 clones, 80% to 85% of them appearing once. Material: PBMCs. The receptors here all came from a woman aged 25 to 39 in good health and CMV-seropositive. The CDR3 runs from the conserved cysteine through the conserved F or W. D genes are given only for firm matches. Clone sizes are given selectively: once, few, many, or a class where the clone is expanded.

V gene	J gene	D gene	clone size	CDR3 protein	CDR3 DNA
TRBV2	TRBJ2-4	TRBD1	.	CATQGAGNIQYF	TGTGCCACACAGGGGGCCGGAAACATTCAGTACTTC
TRBV28	TRBJ1-1	.	.	CASSLNLAMNTEAFF	TGTGCCAGCAGTTTAAATCTAGCTATGAACACTGAAGCTTTCTTT
TRBV16	TRBJ2-3	.	.	CASSQSRTDTQYF	TGTGCCAGCAGCCAATCCCGCACAGATACGCAGTATTTT
TRBV4-3	TRBJ1-5	.	once	CASSQDLSHNQPQHF	TGCGCCAGCAGCCAAGATCTATCCCACAATCAGCCCCAGCATTTT
TRBV29-1	TRBJ2-2	.	.	CSVAHDSGELFF	TGCAGCGTCGCACACGATTCCGGGGAGCTGTTTTTT
TRBV18	TRBJ2-7	TRBD2	.	CASSPGLGEQYF	TGTGCCAGCTCACCGGGACTAGGCGAGCAGTACTTC
TRBV5-1	TRBJ2-2	.	.	CASSSSGAPRSAGELFF	TGCGCCAGCAGCAGCTCGGGAGCTCCAAGGTCGGCCGGGGAGCTGTTTTTT
TRBV7-2	TRBJ1-1	.	.	CASSLVAVNTEAFF	TGTGCCAGCAGCTTAGTGGCGGTGAACACTGAAGCTTTCTTT
TRBV7-9	TRBJ2-7	.	once	CASSNGIYEQYF	TGTGCCAGCAGCAACGGGATCTACGAGCAGTACTTC
TRBV6-5	TRBJ2-7	.	.	CASSPTSFYEQYF	TGTGCCAGCAGCCCCACTAGTTTCTACGAGCAGTACTTC
TRBV30	TRBJ1-1	.	few	CAWSGLLNTEAFF	TGTGCCTGGTCCGGACTTTTGAACACTGAAGCTTTCTTT
TRBV19	TRBJ2-1	TRBD2	.	CASSSYPSGSYNNEQFF	TGTGCCAGTAGTTCTTACCCTAGCGGGAGTTATAACAATGAGCAGTTCTTC
TRBV27	TRBJ1-2	.	few	CAARGRQGYTF	TGTGCCGCACGGGGGAGGCAAGGCTACACCTTC
TRBV9	TRBJ2-3	.	.	CASSVNPSDTQYF	TGTGCCAGCAGCGTAAACCCTTCAGATACGCAGTATTTT
TRBV10-3	TRBJ2-7	TRBD1	.	CAATGQNYEQYF	TGTGCCGCCACGGGACAGAACTACGAGCAGTACTTC
TRBV30	TRBJ1-2	.	.	CAWSEPGRHYGYTF	TGTGCCTGGAGTGAGCCGGGACGGCACTATGGCTACACCTTC
TRBV11-3	TRBJ1-2	.	few	CASSADSNYGYTF	TGTGCCAGCAGCGCGGACAGTAACTATGGCTACACCTTC
TRBV27	TRBJ2-1	TRBD1	.	CASGTGGHVGQFF	TGTGCCAGCGGGACAGGGGGACACGTGGGGCAGTTCTTC
TRBV6-5	TRBJ2-3	TRBD2	few	CATRLAGGTDTQYF	TGTGCCACGAGACTAGCGGGAGGGACGGATACGCAGTATTTT
TRBV5-5	TRBJ2-1	.	.	CASKADGSSYNEQFF	TGTGCCAGCAAAGCGGACGGGAGCTCCTACAATGAGCAGTTCTTC
TRBV5-1	TRBJ2-1	.	.	CASSLGQAVYNEQFF	TGCGCCAGCAGCTTGGGTCAGGCGGTTTACAATGAGCAGTTCTTC
TRBV30	TRBJ1-1	.	few	CAWSVQRNTEAFF	TGTGCCTGGAGTGTACAACGAAACACTGAAGCTTTCTTT
TRBV11-3	TRBJ2-3	TRBD2	.	CASSFGLAGLNTQYF	TGTGCCAGCAGCTTCGGACTAGCAGGTTTAAATACGCAGTATTTT
TRBV4-1	TRBJ2-3	TRBD2	once	CASSQVKRELDTQYF	TGCGCCAGCAGCCAAGTTAAGCGGGAGTTGGATACGCAGTATTTT
TRBV14	TRBJ2-1	.	.	CASSQDRGPEQFF	TGTGCCAGCAGCCAAGATCGGGGACCTGAGCAGTTCTTC
TRBV7-9	TRBJ2-3	TRBD2	.	CASTARLAGAAADTQYF	TGTGCCAGCACCGCCCGACTAGCGGGAGCAGCGGCAGATACGCAGTATTTT
TRBV2	TRBJ2-5	TRBD2	.	CASRPELAGEETQYF	TGTGCCAGCAGACCCGAACTAGCGGGAGAAGAGACCCAGTACTTC
TRBV27	TRBJ2-6	.	.	CASSLGSGANVLTF	TGTGCCAGCAGTTTAGGGTCTGGGGCCAACGTCCTGACTTTC
TRBV28	TRBJ2-2	TRBD2	.	CASSSTTSGRFPGELFF	TGTGCCAGCAGTTCCACCACTAGCGGAAGGTTTCCCGGGGAGCTGTTTTTT
TRBV4-1	TRBJ1-1	.	few	CASSQDAGNTEAFF	TGCGCCAGCAGCCAAGATGCAGGGAACACTGAAGCTTTCTTT
TRBV7-2	TRBJ2-7	TRBD2	.	CASSLGQDGEGQYF	TGTGCCAGCAGCTTAGGTCAGGATGGGGAGGGGCAGTACTTC
TRBV6-5	TRBJ2-7	TRBD1	few	CASSYSGQGAFYEQYF	TGTGCCAGCAGTTACTCCGGACAGGGGGCCTTCTACGAGCAGTACTTC
TRBV28	TRBJ2-7	.	.	CASSFSSERYEQYF	TGTGCCAGCAGTTTCTCTTCGGAGCGTTACGAGCAGTACTTC
TRBV2	TRBJ2-7	.	once	CASSGFRDLSYEQYF	TGTGCCAGCAGTGGGTTTCGGGACCTTTCCTACGAGCAGTACTTC
TRBV7-3	TRBJ1-1	.	.	CASSLNDGPNTEAFF	TGTGCCAGCAGCTTAAACGACGGACCGAACACTGAAGCTTTCTTT